This T cell receptor (beta chain) was captured by sequencing in a study of T cells after somatic rescue of genetic block. Germline assignment: CDR1 MGHRA and CDR2 YSYEKL. The CDR3 contains 12 residues. Trimming removed 4 bases at V and 4 bases at J, with 6 bases between. The repertoire was sequenced with immunoSEQ multiplex PCR; TCRdb's copy has only in-frame clones and lacks some. This sample carries tens of thousands of clones, about 92% of them seen once, and the ten largest clones take 3%. The sequenced sample was peripheral blood mononuclear cells (PBMCs). The TCR comes from a man aged 35 to 55. The chain recombines TRBV4-1 with TRBJ2-3; the D is unclear. The CDR3 loop reads CASSLPADTQYF. CDR3 nucleotide sequence: TGCGCCAGCAGCCTACCAGCAGATACGCAGTATTTT.